A single sample is the source of the 28 T cell receptor beta chains below, sequenced in a study of regulatory T cells in long-lasting Graves disease. TCR beta libraries were built with iRepertoire HTBI primers and Arm-PCR of CDR3 regions. From the multiplex PCR reads, TCRdb called clonotypes with MiXCR, one entry per CDR3 protein. The sample includes a few hundred thousand distinct CDR3 sequences, 23% of them seen just once. Time point indicated: persistent/refractory GD, antithyroid drugs over 5 years with positive TRAb. PBMC-derived RNA was used for the TCR library. The sample consisted of peripheral blood mononuclear cells (PBMCs), taken when the disease was refractory, from a patient treated with antithyroid drugs. These receptors were obtained from a female donor with Graves disease.

This clonotype was counted only a few times. CDR3 region: CASSIAGDRGEAFF. CDR3 DNA: TGTGCCAGTAGTATAGCCGGGGACCGCGGTGAAGCTTTCTTT. This chain joins TRBV19 and TRBJ1-1; D is possibly TRBD1 (5 bases). Germline V gene sequence: CDR1 LNHDA, CDR2 SQIVND (reference sequence). V dropped 1 base and J dropped 7 bases, with 13 bases sitting between them. The CDR3 runs 14 residues.

This clonotype was recorded a few times. The chain uses TRBV18 and TRBJ1-1; D remains unclear. Between the trimmed V and J ends, which lost 6 bases and 1 base, there was a span of 12 bases. The CDR3 runs 14 residues. The germline CDR1 and CDR2 sequences are KGHSH and LQKENI. CDR3 coding DNA: TGTGCCAGCTCGTCAGGACGGGGGAACACTGAAGCTTTCTTT. Residues: CASSSGRGNTEAFF. Drawing the rest from reference TRBV18 and TRBJ1-1, the complete variable domain is NAGVMQNPRHLVRRRGQEARLRCSPMKGHSHVYWYRQLPEEGLKFMVYLQKENIIDESGMPKERFSAEFPKEGPSILRIQQVVRGDSAAYFCASSSGRGNTEAFFGQGTRLTVV.

This clonotype was picked up many times. This chain links TRBV7-2 with TRBJ2-5; the D gene could be TRBD1 or TRBD2 (5 bases each). Germline V lookup: CDR1 SGHTA, CDR2 FQGNSA. This CDR3 region has 14 residues. V was clipped by 5 bases and J by 2 bases, with 12 bases between them. CDR3 DNA sequence: TGTGCCAGCAGCCCAGGGCGGGTTCAAGAGACCCAGTACTTC. It specifies CASSPGRVQETQYF.

The J gene is TRBJ2-6, the V gene TRBV19; D remains ambiguous. The germline V and J ends were trimmed by 3 bases and 4 bases, with 22 bases remaining between them. The germline CDR1 and CDR2 sequences are LNHDA and SQIVND (reference sequence). The CDR3 length is 19 residues. For the CDR3, the DNA is TGTGCCAGTAGTATTTTCAGGACCGTATCTAGTCTGGGGGCCAACGTCCTGACTTTC. Protein product: CASSIFRTVSSLGANVLTF.

The table lists this clonotype with many counts. CDR3 region: CSAKPGGYEQYF. CDR3 in DNA: TGCAGTGCTAAACCAGGGGGGTACGAGCAGTACTTC. The rearrangement uses TRBV20-1 and TRBJ2-7; TRBD1 might be the D (7 bases). Germline assignment: CDR1 DFQATT and CDR2 SNEGSKA (reference sequence). The CDR3 extends over 12 amino acids. The V end lost 4 bases, the J end lost 4 bases, and 11 bases lay between the germline ends.

This clonotype has just a few counts. V usage is TRBV20-1 and J usage is TRBJ2-7, with D hard to call. The germline V gene has CDR1 DFQATT and CDR2 SNEGSKA (reference sequence). The CDR3 totals 13 residues. The V end lost 0 bases, the J end lost 2 bases, and 8 bases lay between the germline ends. CDR3 loop: CSARDGWAYEQYF. In nucleotides, the CDR3 is TGCAGTGCTAGAGACGGCTGGGCCTACGAGCAGTACTTC.

The rearrangement links TRBV27 to TRBJ1-5; 8 bases fit TRBD1. V shed 8 bases and J 1 base; nucleotides not matched to a gene: 4. The CDR3 has 14 residues. Germline CDR1 reads MNHEY; CDR2 reads SMNVEV (reference sequence). The CDR3 sequence is CASGRQGSNQPQHF. CDR3 nucleotide sequence: TGTGCCAGCGGGAGACAGGGGAGCAATCAGCCCCAGCATTTT.

The rearrangement uses TRBV3-1 and TRBJ2-5; D remains ambiguous. V lost 1 base and J 5 bases, leaving 14 bases between the germline ends. Germline V CDR1 and CDR2: LGHDT, YNNKEL (reference sequence). The CDR3 runs to 15 residues. The chain's CDR3 is CASSQVRLGGETQYF. In DNA form, the CDR3 reads TGTGCCAGCAGCCAAGTTCGGTTAGGTGGCGAGACCCAGTACTTC.

The chain combines TRBV20-1 with TRBJ1-1; a possible D gene is TRBD1 (5 bases). CDR1 and CDR2 (germline): DFQATT, SNEGSKA (reference sequence). The CDR3 covers 11 residues. In DNA, the CDR3 is TGCAGCCCAGTCAGGGACACTGAAGCTTTCTTT. Its translation is CSPVRDTEAFF.

This clonotype was recorded at least ten times. The chain carries TRBV20-1 and TRBJ1-1, with D possibly TRBD1 on 6 matching bases. V was shortened by 3 bases and J by 2 bases, with 16 bases between the two germline ends. Germline values: CDR1 DFQATT, CDR2 SNEGSKA (reference sequence). The CDR3 sequence is 15 residues long. The chain's CDR3 is CSARLGAGDNTEAFF. DNA for the CDR3: TGCAGTGCTAGGCTAGGCGCAGGGGACAACACTGAAGCTTTCTTT.

The chain employs TRBV2 and TRBJ2-5; D may be TRBD2 (7 bases). The ends were cut back, 1 base at V and 5 bases at J, with 14 bases in the middle. CDR3 size: 15 residues. CDR1 SNHLY and CDR2 FYNNEI come from the germline V gene. CDR3 region: CASSEEGGRFETQYF. The DNA for the CDR3 is TGTGCCAGCAGTGAAGAGGGGGGGCGCTTTGAGACCCAGTACTTC.

This clonotype showed up just a few times. A single base separates this from a much larger clone, so it may be a read error. V and J are TRBV2 and TRBJ2-7; possible D gene TRBD1, 5 bases. This CDR3 is built from 11 residues. Trimming stripped 6 bases from V and 5 bases from J, with 8 bases between. The V gene's germline CDR1 is SNHLY and CDR2 FYNNEI. CDR3 sequence: CASRGRDEQYF. The CDR3, as DNA: TGTGCCAGCAGGGGCAGGGACGAGCAGTACTTC.

V usage is TRBV12-3 or TRBV12-4 and J usage is TRBJ2-3; D might be TRBD2 (5 bases). V was clipped by 3 bases and J by 2 bases, with 18 bases between them. The CDR3 is made up of 17 amino acids. CDR3: CASSFSTVAGNTDTQYF. The CDR3 region has the DNA TGTGCCAGCAGTTTCTCTACTGTCGCGGGCAACACAGATACGCAGTATTTT.

In this sample, this clonotype turned up many times. This rearrangement joins TRBV28 to TRBJ2-7; D is uncertain. Looked up from germline, CDR1 is MDHEN and CDR2 is SYDVKM. The CDR3 runs 15 residues. Trimming cost V 5 bases and J 2 bases, with 16 bases left between them. The CDR3 region is CASSPVNRVTYEQYF. Here the CDR3 DNA reads TGTGCCAGCAGTCCCGTCAATAGGGTTACCTACGAGCAGTACTTC.

The sample holds many counts of this clonotype. V and J are TRBV20-1 and TRBJ1-2; D ambiguous. This CDR3 spans 11 amino acids. V was cut by 2 bases and J by 8 bases, with 9 bases left in between. The V gene's germline CDR1 is DFQATT and CDR2 SNEGSKA (reference sequence). The CDR3 coding sequence is TGCAGTGCTAGATCTGGAGGCGGCTACACCTTC. Amino acids: CSARSGGGYTF.

In its sample, this clonotype was seen many times. The chain joins TRBV20-1 to TRBJ1-1; no firm D call. This CDR3 comprises 12 residues. Between the trimmed V and J ends, which lost 4 bases and 5 bases, there was a span of 11 bases. Germline-derived CDR1 and CDR2 are DFQATT and SNEGSKA (reference sequence). The CDR3 region has the DNA TGCAGTGCTAAACTCTTTACGACTGAAGCTTTCTTT. Amino acids: CSAKLFTTEAFF.

V usage is TRBV7-9 and J usage is TRBJ2-7, with 10 bases fitting TRBD1. Germline values: CDR1 SEHNR, CDR2 FQNEAQ (reference sequence). The CDR3 is made up of 15 amino acids. The V and J ends lost 7 bases and 2 bases, in that order; junction bases with no gene match: 8. CDR3 residues: CASTPRGQGPYEQYF. CDR3 DNA: TGTGCCAGCACCCCTCGGGGACAGGGGCCCTACGAGCAGTACTTC.

This clonotype has more than one count but fewer than ten. The chain recombines TRBV5-1 with TRBJ1-5; D is uncertain. Per germline, CDR1 SGHRS and CDR2 YFSETQ. Trimming cost V 1 base and J 4 bases, with 12 bases left between them. The CDR3 loop spans 15 amino acids. In DNA, the CDR3 is TGCGCCAGCAGCTTGTGTTTCCGGGGAAATCAGCCCCAGCATTTT. The encoded protein is CASSLCFRGNQPQHF.

The chain uses TRBV20-1 and TRBJ2-5, with D possibly being TRBD1 or TRBD2 (5 bases each). From germline, CDR1 is DFQATT and CDR2 SNEGSKA (reference sequence). The V gene lost 8 bases and the J gene lost 5 bases, with 21 bases spanning the gap. The CDR3 runs 14 residues. In DNA, the CDR3 is TGCAGTTCCCGAGATGGGGACGAGAGGGAGACCCAGTACTTC. Translated, it gives CSSRDGDERETQYF.

This clonotype was seen repeatedly, ten times or more. This chain connects TRBV28 to TRBJ1-2; no clear D. The CDR3 runs 13 residues. Trimming pared 2 bases from V and 4 bases from J, leaving 8 bases between. The germline V gene encodes CDR1 MDHEN and CDR2 SYDVKM. Here the CDR3 DNA reads TGTGCCAGCAGTTTAACCAGGATCTATGGCTACACCTTC. Residues: CASSLTRIYGYTF.

This clonotype has more than one count but fewer than ten. V is TRBV11-3 and J is TRBJ2-1, with D possibly called TRBD1 or TRBD2 (6 bases each). Per germline, CDR1 SGHNT and CDR2 YENEEA. V was cut by 6 bases and J by 2 bases, with 8 bases left in between. CDR3 size: 13 residues. CDR3 bases: TGTGCCAGCAGTAGGGGGGCCTACAATGAGCAGTTCTTC. Its protein is CASSRGAYNEQFF.

The chain is built from TRBV30 and TRBJ1-2; TRBD1 matches 8 bases. The CDR3 is 12 amino acids. V lost 5 bases to trimming and J lost 8 bases; unmatched junction nucleotides: 7. Germline V gene lookup returns CDR1 GTSNPN and CDR2 SVGIG (reference sequence). CDR3 amino acids: CAWAGTGGGYTF. The CDR3 DNA sequence: TGTGCCTGGGCCGGGACAGGTGGCGGCTACACCTTC.

J is TRBJ1-1 and V is TRBV30, with a weak D call TRBD1 (5 bases). Deletions cut 3 bases from V and 5 bases from J, with 10 bases between. This CDR3 is 12 amino acids long. The V gene's germline CDR1 is GTSNPN and CDR2 SVGIG (reference sequence). In DNA form, the CDR3 reads TGTGCCTGGAGGGGGGTCGGGACTGAAGCTTTCTTT. Translating gives CAWRGVGTEAFF. Filled out from reference TRBV30 and TRBJ1-1, the complete variable domain reads SQTIHQWPATLVQPVGSPLSLECTVEGTSNPNLYWYRQAAGRGLQLLFYSVGIGQISSEVPQNLSASRPQDRQFILSSKKLLLSDSGFYLCAWRGVGTEAFFGQGTRLTVV.

A word on this clonotype: A much larger clone differs from this one at a single base, so this may be a read error. This CDR3 reads CASSPIGARQGGTEALF. The CDR3, as DNA: TGTGCCAGCAGCCCGATAGGGGCCAGACAGGGAGGCACTGAAGCTCTCTTT. V gene TRBV7-2 combines with J gene TRBJ1-1; 7 positions match TRBD1. This CDR3 is built from 17 residues. In germline, CDR1 is SGHTA, CDR2 FQGNSA.

The chain carries TRBV7-3 and TRBJ1-1, with D unclear. The germline CDR1 and CDR2 sequences are SGHTA and FQGTGA. This CDR3 has 13 residues. Trimming took off 9 bases at V and 1 base at J, with 12 bases between the two ends. The CDR3 DNA follows: TGTGCCAGGTCCGTTGCCCCGAACACTGAAGCTTTCTTT. As protein: CARSVAPNTEAFF.

This chain uses TRBV11-2 with TRBJ1-6; no clear D gene. The V end was cut by 1 base, the J end by 8 bases, with 12 bases between. The germline V gene has CDR1 SGHAT and CDR2 FQNNGV. This CDR3 is built from 15 residues. CDR3 DNA sequence: TGTGCCAGCAGCTTAGGACGGGGTTTGTATTCACCCCTCCACTTT. Amino acids: CASSLGRGLYSPLHF.

This clonotype was observed at least ten times. The chain recombines TRBV27 with TRBJ2-7, with 10 bases aligning to TRBD1. The CDR3 consists of 14 residues. After removal of 8 bases from V and 4 bases from J, the junction contained 8 bases not matched to a gene. Per the germline V gene, CDR1 is MNHEY and CDR2 is SMNVEV (reference sequence). CDR3 sequence: CASRWTGGSYEQYF. In DNA form, the CDR3 reads TGTGCCAGCCGATGGACAGGGGGGTCTTACGAGCAGTACTTC.

This clonotype has only a few counts. V usage is TRBV6-1 and J usage is TRBJ2-1; D remains unclear. CDR3 size: 14 residues. V was clipped by 6 bases and J by 2 bases, with 11 bases between them. The germline V gene encodes CDR1 MNHNS and CDR2 SASEGT. CDR3 residues: CASRLVGTYNEQFF. The CDR3 DNA reads TGTGCCAGCAGATTGGTCGGAACCTACAATGAGCAGTTCTTC.